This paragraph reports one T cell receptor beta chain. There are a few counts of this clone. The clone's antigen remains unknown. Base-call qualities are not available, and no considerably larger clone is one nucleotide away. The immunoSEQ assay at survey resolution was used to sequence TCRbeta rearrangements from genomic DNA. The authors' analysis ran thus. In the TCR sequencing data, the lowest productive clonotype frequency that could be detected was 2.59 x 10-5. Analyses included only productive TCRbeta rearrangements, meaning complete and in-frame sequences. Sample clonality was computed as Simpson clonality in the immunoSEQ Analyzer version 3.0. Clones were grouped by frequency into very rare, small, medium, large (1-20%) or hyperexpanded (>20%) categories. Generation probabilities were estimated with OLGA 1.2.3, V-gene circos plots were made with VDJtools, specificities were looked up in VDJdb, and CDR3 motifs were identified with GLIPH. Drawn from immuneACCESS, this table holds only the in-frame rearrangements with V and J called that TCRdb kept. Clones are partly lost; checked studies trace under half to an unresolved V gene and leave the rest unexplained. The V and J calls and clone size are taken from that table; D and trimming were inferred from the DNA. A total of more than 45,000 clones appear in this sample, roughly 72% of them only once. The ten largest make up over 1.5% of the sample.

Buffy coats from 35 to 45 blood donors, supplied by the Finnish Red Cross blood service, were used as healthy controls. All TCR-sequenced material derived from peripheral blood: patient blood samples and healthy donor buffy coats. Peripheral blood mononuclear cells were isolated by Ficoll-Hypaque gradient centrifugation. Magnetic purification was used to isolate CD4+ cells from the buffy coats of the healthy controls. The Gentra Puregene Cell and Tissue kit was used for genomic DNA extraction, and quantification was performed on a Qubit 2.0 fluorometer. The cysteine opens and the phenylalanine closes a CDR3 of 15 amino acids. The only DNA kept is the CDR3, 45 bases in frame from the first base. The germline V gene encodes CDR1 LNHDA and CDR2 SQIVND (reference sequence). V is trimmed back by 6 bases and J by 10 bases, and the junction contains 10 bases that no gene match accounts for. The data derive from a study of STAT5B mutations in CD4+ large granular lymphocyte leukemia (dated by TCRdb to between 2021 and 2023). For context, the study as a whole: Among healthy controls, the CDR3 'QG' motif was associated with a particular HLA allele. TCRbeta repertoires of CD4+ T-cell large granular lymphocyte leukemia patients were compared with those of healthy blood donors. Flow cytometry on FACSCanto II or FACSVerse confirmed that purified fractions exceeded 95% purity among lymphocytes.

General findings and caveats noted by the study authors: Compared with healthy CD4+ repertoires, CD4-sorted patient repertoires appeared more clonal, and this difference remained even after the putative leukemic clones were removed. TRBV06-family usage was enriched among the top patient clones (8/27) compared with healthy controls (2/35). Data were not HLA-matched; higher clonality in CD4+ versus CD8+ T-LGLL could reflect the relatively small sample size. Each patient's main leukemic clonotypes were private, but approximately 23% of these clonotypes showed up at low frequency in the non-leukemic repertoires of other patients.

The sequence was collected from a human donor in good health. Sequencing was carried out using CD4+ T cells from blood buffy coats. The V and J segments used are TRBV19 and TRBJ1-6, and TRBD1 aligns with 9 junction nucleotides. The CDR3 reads CASSRGTGSGSPLHF. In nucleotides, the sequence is TGTGCCAGTAGCCGTGGGACAGGGTCGGGATCACCCCTCCACTTT.